This T cell receptor (beta chain) is drawn from a study of blood T cells in healthy people across ages. As regards this clonotype: Its specificity is unknown.

A sample-barcoded 5' primer and a J-beta primer mix were used in a second PCR of roughly 6 to 11 cycles. TCRdb passed the 5' RACE reads through MiXCR, listing each CDR3 protein once. The profile shows some 890,000 distinct CDR3 sequences, almost 30% of them singletons. General study findings and limits: Diversity of TCR beta per million T cells declined in a roughly linear way with age.

Germline V gives CDR1 SEHNR, CDR2 FQNEAQ (reference sequence). V lost 5 bases, J lost 4 bases, and 14 bases lay in between. The CDR3 is 14 amino acids. These data were also reused for a study on T cells of mothers and their children.

The sequenced sample was blood. The clonotype was recovered from a woman aged 40 to 50 in good health. This chain joins TRBV7-9 and TRBJ1-2; D possibly corresponds to TRBD1 (6 bases). The CDR3 coding sequence is TGTGCCAGCAGCCCAAACAGGGAATCCTATGGCTACACCTTC. The encoded protein is CASSPNRESYGYTF.